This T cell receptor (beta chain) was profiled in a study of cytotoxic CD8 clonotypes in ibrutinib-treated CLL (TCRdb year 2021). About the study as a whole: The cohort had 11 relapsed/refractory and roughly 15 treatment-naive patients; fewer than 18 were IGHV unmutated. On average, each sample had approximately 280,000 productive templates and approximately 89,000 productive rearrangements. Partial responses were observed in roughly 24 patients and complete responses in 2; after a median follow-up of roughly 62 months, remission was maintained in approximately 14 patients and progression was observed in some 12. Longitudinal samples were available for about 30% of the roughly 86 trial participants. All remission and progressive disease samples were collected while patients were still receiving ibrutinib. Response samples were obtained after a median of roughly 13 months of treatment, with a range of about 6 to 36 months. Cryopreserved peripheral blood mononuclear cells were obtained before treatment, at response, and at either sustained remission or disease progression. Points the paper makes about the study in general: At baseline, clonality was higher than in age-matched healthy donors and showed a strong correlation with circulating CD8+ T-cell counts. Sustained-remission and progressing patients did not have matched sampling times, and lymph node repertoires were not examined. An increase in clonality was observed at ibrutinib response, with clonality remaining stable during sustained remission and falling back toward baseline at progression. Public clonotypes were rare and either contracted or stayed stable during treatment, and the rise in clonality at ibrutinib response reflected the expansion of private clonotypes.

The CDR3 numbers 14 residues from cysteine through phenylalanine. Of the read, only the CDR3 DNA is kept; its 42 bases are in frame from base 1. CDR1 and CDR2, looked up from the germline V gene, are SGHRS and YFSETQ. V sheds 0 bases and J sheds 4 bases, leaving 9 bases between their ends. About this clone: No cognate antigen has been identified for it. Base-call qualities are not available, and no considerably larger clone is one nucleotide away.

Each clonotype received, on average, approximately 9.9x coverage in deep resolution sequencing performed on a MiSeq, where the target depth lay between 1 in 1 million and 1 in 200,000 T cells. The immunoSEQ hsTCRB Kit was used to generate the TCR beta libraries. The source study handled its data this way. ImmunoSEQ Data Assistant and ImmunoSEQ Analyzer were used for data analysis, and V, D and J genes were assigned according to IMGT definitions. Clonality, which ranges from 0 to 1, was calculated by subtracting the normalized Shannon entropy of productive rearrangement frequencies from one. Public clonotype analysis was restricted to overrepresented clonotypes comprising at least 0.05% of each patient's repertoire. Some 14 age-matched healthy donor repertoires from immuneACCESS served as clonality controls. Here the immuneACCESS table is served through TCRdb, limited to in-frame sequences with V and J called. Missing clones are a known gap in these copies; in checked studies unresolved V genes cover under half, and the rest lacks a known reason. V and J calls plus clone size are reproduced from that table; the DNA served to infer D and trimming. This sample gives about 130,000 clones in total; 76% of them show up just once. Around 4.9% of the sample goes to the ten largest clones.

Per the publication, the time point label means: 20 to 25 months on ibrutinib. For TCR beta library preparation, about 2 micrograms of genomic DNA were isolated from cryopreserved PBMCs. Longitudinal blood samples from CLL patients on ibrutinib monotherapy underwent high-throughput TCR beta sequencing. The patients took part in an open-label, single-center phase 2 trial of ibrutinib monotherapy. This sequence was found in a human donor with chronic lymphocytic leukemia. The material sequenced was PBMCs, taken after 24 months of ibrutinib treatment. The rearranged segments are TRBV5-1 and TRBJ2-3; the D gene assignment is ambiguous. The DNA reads TGCGCCAGCAGCTTGGCCGGCGCCCCAGATACGCAGTATTTT. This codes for CASSLAGAPDTQYF.